One and the same sample provided the 19 T cell receptor beta chains below, sequenced in a study of blood T cell repertoires in COVID-19. Profiled with immunoSEQ multiplex PCR; TCRdb holds only in-frame clones, not every one. The sample has some 120,000 clones, just under 85% seen once. Sequencing input: peripheral blood. These receptors were taken from a woman between 50 and 59 years old with acute or convalescent COVID-19.

The chain links TRBV30 to TRBJ1-5; no reliable D call. Deletions cut 5 bases from V and 0 bases from J, with 11 bases between. The CDR3 length is 14 residues. The germline CDR1 and CDR2 sequences are GTSNPN and SVGIG (reference sequence). The CDR3 DNA follows: TGTGCCTGGGCGGGAGCAAATAGCAATCAGCCCCAGCATTTT. Its translation is CAWAGANSNQPQHF. Full variable domain (rest looked up from reference TRBV30 and TRBJ1-5): SQTIHQWPATLVQPVGSPLSLECTVEGTSNPNLYWYRQAAGRGLQLLFYSVGIGQISSEVPQNLSASRPQDRQFILSSKKLLLSDSGFYLCAWAGANSNQPQHFGDGTRLSIL.

The rearrangement links TRBV5-6 to TRBJ2-7, with 8 bases lining up with TRBD2. Germline-derived CDR1 and CDR2 are SGHDT and YYEEEE. The CDR3 loop spans 15 amino acids. After removal of 5 bases from V and 3 bases from J, the junction contained 10 bases not matched to a gene. For the CDR3, the DNA is TGTGCCAGCAGTCCGAGGCGGGGGGAACTCTACGAGCAGTACTTC. This sequence encodes CASSPRRGELYEQYF.

The rearrangement links TRBV5-4 to TRBJ2-2; 11 bases match TRBD1. Germline trimming cut 4 bases from V and 1 base from J; bases unmatched to any gene: 3. Germline values: CDR1 SGHNT, CDR2 YYREEE (reference sequence). There are 16 residues in the CDR3. The CDR3 is CASSPGQGVNTGELFF. CDR3 nucleotides: TGTGCCAGCAGCCCGGGACAGGGGGTGAACACCGGGGAGCTGTTTTTT.

This clone was counted a single time. The chain carries TRBV7-2 and TRBJ2-1, with D perhaps matching TRBD1 (6 bases). CDR1 and CDR2 (germline): SGHTA, FQGNSA. The CDR3 loop spans 15 amino acids. V was pared by 0 bases and J by 9 bases, with 15 bases between. The CDR3 spells CASSLAGAVTGEQFF. CDR3 sequence (DNA): TGTGCCAGCAGCTTAGCGGGGGCAGTAACGGGTGAGCAGTTCTTC.

This clone was found a few times. V and J are TRBV2 and TRBJ2-1, with TRBD2 matching 9 bases. Germline values: CDR1 SNHLY, CDR2 FYNNEI. There are 14 residues in the CDR3. Germline trimming cut 6 bases from V and 7 bases from J; bases unmatched to any gene: 7. CDR3 nucleotide sequence: TGTGCCAGCAGAAGGGCTAGCGGGGTTAATGAGCAGTTCTTC. This encodes CASRRASGVNEQFF.

The genes are TRBV5-6 and TRBJ1-1; D might be TRBD1 (6 bases). This CDR3 contains 13 residues. Germline V gives CDR1 SGHDT, CDR2 YYEEEE. Trimming removed 5 bases at V and 2 bases at J, with 10 bases between. CDR3 nucleotides: TGTGCCAGCAGACGGGACATAAACACTGAAGCTTTCTTT. Translation gives CASRRDINTEAFF.

The CDR3: CAISRDRDTYEQYF. The CDR3 nucleotides are TGTGCCATCAGCCGGGACAGGGACACCTACGAGCAGTACTTC. The V call is TRBV10-3, the J call TRBJ2-7, with 9 positions matching TRBD1. Losses at the gene ends were 6 bases for V and 2 bases for J; bases not matched to a gene: 5. Germline CDR1 and CDR2: ENHRY and SYGVKD. This CDR3 comprises 14 residues.

In its sample, this clone was seen once. The chain recombines TRBV15 with TRBJ2-7, with TRBD1 as a possible D gene (6 bases). CDR3 length equals 15 residues. V gave up 0 bases and J gave up 2 bases, with 11 bases separating them. Germline V CDR1 and CDR2: LNHNV, YYDKDF (reference sequence). This CDR3 is CATSRDATGPYEQYF. The CDR3, as DNA: TGTGCCACCAGCAGAGATGCGACAGGACCCTACGAGCAGTACTTC.

This chain connects TRBV2 to TRBJ2-1; 7 bases map to TRBD2. The J segment lost 1 base and the V segment lost 2 bases, leaving 2 bases of the junction unmatched. CDR1 and CDR2 from the germline V gene are SNHLY and FYNNEI. This CDR3 has 15 residues. CDR3 protein: CASSESGVSYNEQFF. In DNA, the CDR3 is TGTGCCAGCAGTGAAAGCGGGGTTTCCTACAATGAGCAGTTCTTC.

The chain recombines TRBV30 with TRBJ2-1; 11 positions agree with TRBD2. Looked up from germline, CDR1 is GTSNPN and CDR2 is SVGIG (reference sequence). The CDR3 is 13 residues long. V shed 2 bases and J 11 bases; nucleotides not matched to a gene: 5. CDR3 bases: TGTGCCTGGAGTTTGACTAGCGGGGTTCAGCAGTTCTTC. Its translation is CAWSLTSGVQQFF.

This clone was found once. The chain is built from TRBV14 and TRBJ2-3; 13 nucleotides match TRBD2. The germline CDR1 and CDR2 sequences are SGHDN and FVKESK. The CDR3 is 15 residues long. The V gene end was trimmed by 5 bases and the J gene end by 8 bases; junction bases not matched to a gene: 7. The CDR3 protein is CASSKLAGGQFTQYF. The CDR3 DNA reads as TGTGCCAGCAGCAAACTAGCGGGGGGGCAATTTACGCAGTATTTT.

The rearrangement links TRBV27 to TRBJ2-7; 8 bases map to TRBD1. The CDR3 runs to 14 residues. V dropped 5 bases and J dropped 6; count of bases not matched to a gene: 9. Looked up from germline, CDR1 is MNHEY and CDR2 is SMNVEV (reference sequence). In DNA form, the CDR3 reads TGTGCCAGCAGTCCCGACAGGGGCAACGGCGAGCAGTACTTC. Translation: CASSPDRGNGEQYF.

This clone was found a few times. J is TRBJ1-1 and V is TRBV5-4; no clear D. V lost 0 bases and J 5 bases, leaving 14 bases between the germline ends. Per germline, CDR1 SGHNT and CDR2 YYREEE (reference sequence). This CDR3 has 15 amino acids. CDR3 protein: CASSLEAGVGTEAFF. In DNA form, the CDR3 reads TGTGCCAGCAGCTTGGAAGCGGGTGTGGGGACTGAAGCTTTCTTT. The full variable domain, in which reference TRBV5-4 and TRBJ1-1 provide the parts outside the CDR3, is ETGVTQSPTHLIKTRGQQVTLRCSSQSGHNTVSWYQQALGQGPQFIFQYYREEENGRGNFPPRFSGLQFPNYSSELNVNALELDDSALYLCASSLEAGVGTEAFFGQGTRLTVV.

This clone occurred a few times. The genes are TRBV10-1 and TRBJ2-2; 12 bases align to TRBD2. V was clipped by 2 bases and J by 1 base; unmatched bases: 5. Germline values: CDR1 WNHNN, CDR2 SYGVQD (reference sequence). The length of the CDR3 is 18 residues. The CDR3 reads CASSEALAGGRNTGELFF. Written as DNA, the CDR3 is TGCGCCAGCAGTGAGGCACTAGCGGGGGGCCGGAACACCGGGGAGCTGTTTTTT.

The gene calls are TRBV28 and TRBJ1-1, with D possibly TRBD1 on 6 matching bases. The ends were cut back, 5 bases at V and 8 bases at J, with 9 bases in the middle. Germline V lookup: CDR1 MDHEN, CDR2 SYDVKM. This CDR3 region has 11 residues. CDR3 nucleotides: TGTGCCAGCAGTGCCGACAGGGAAGCTTTCTTT. Amino acids: CASSADREAFF.

This clone appeared a single time. V is TRBV29-1 and J is TRBJ1-5; maybe TRBD1 (5 bases). Germline lookup yields CDR1 SQVTM and CDR2 ANQGSEA. The V end lost 4 bases, the J end lost 1 base, and 17 bases lay between the germline ends. CDR3 length: 16 amino acids. CDR3 nucleotides: TGCAGCGTTGCCATAACCCCGGACAACAGCAATCAGCCCCAGCATTTT. Its translation: CSVAITPDNSNQPQHF.

As concerns this clone: Distinct nucleotide sequences in the sample also encode this CDR3. The rearrangement uses TRBV5-1 and TRBJ1-1; no clear D gene. V lost 4 bases and J 1 base, leaving 11 bases between the germline ends. Looked up from germline, CDR1 is SGHRS and CDR2 is YFSETQ. This CDR3 spans 14 amino acids. This CDR3 is CASSLDPGNTEAFF. In nucleotides, the CDR3 is TGCGCCAGCAGCCTCGATCCAGGGAACACTGAAGCTTTCTTT.

There are a few counts of this clone. J is TRBJ2-7 and V is TRBV7-2; D may be TRBD1 (6 bases). The CDR3 totals 17 residues. Per the germline V gene, CDR1 is SGHTA and CDR2 is FQGNSA. V was trimmed by 5 bases and J by 3 bases, leaving 23 bases between them. CDR3 in DNA: TGTGCCAGCAGCGCCGACCCCACAGGGTTGAAACGCTACGAGCAGTACTTC. This translates into CASSADPTGLKRYEQYF.

The chain links TRBV6-5 to TRBJ2-7, with 10 bases lining up with TRBD1. The CDR3 runs to 14 residues. The trim removed 7 bases at V and 3 bases at J, leaving 6 bases unmatched. Germline assignment: CDR1 MNHEY and CDR2 SVGAGI. As DNA, the CDR3 is TGTGCCAGCAAGGCGGGACAGGGGAGCTACGAGCAGTACTTC. It codes for CASKAGQGSYEQYF.